This TCR beta chain came from a study of T cell changes during pregnancy in multiple sclerosis. Libraries were prepared by immunoSEQ multiplex PCR; TCRdb keeps only in-frame clonotypes and omits some of them. The sample comprises under 85,000 clones, more than 80% of which are singletons, and roughly 0.22% rests with the top ten. The ends lost 1 base at V and 4 bases at J; junction bases unmatched: 7. From germline, CDR1 is SGHNT and CDR2 YYREEE (reference sequence). This CDR3 has 15 amino acids. J is TRBJ1-2 and V is TRBV5-4, with 7 bases aligning to TRBD1. The sequence derives from a female donor with multiple sclerosis, enrolled in a pregnancy study. Sequencing used CD4+ T cells from peripheral blood mononuclear cells, obtained before pregnancy. CDR3 residues: CASSLSDRAAYGYTF. The CDR3 region has the DNA TGTGCCAGCAGCTTGTCCGACAGGGCCGCCTATGGCTACACCTTC.